This TCR beta chain was sequenced during a study of post-analysis software for immune sequencing data. Looking at the study overall: The courses of disease that were included comprised relapsing-remitting, secondary progressive and progressive-relapsing multiple sclerosis. Study results and caveats: Samples from one preparation batch, clustered by F measure, grouped strongly together. Significantly decreased normalized Chao1 diversity was recorded for multiple sclerosis patients relative to controls. Patients carried 4 or 5 TRBV segments more frequently than controls did, and TRBV5-6, TRBV5-1 and TRBV20-1 were among them.

Prepared TCR beta cDNA libraries contained unique molecular identifiers. Each batch of about 0.9 to 10 million T cells produced hundreds of thousands of cDNA molecules. TCRdb redid the calling of the PCR reads with MiXCR, one entry per CDR3 protein. The sample has under 200,000 distinct CDR3 sequences, approximately 29% seen once; the top ten hold 3% to 4%. This clonotype has a count of ten or more. The antigen remains unidentified. V dropped 5 bases and J dropped 7; count of bases not matched to a gene: 3. CDR3 length equals 14 residues. In germline, CDR1 is MGHRA, CDR2 YSYEKL. The origin of this receptor is a girl under 18 with multiple sclerosis. The sample consisted of blood. V usage is TRBV4-1 and J usage is TRBJ2-1; TRBD2 matches at 12 bases. In DNA form, the CDR3 reads TGCGCCAGCAGCACCGGGACTAGCGGGAATGAGCAGTTCTTC. Protein product: CASSTGTSGNEQFF.